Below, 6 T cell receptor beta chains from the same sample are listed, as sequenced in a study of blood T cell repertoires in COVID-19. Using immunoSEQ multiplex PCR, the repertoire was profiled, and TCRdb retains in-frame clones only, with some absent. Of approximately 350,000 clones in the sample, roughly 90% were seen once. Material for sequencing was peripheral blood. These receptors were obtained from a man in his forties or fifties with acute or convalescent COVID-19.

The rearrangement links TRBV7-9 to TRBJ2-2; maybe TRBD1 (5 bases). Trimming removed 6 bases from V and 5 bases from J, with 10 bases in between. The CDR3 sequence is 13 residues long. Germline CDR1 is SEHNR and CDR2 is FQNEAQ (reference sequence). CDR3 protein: CASRPQGTGELFF. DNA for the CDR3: TGTGCCAGCAGGCCTCAGGGTACCGGGGAGCTGTTTTTT.

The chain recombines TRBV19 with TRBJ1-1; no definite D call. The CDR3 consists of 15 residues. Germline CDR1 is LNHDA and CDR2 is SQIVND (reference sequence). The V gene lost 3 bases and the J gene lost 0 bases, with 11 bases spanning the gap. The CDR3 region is CASSIDHSLNTEAFF. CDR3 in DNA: TGTGCCAGTAGTATTGATCACAGTCTGAACACTGAAGCTTTCTTT. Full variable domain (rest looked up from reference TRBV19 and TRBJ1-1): DGGITQSPKYLFRKEGQNVTLSCEQNLNHDAMYWYRQDPGQGLRLIYYSQIVNDFQKGDIAEGYSVSREKKESFPLTVTSAQKNPTAFYLCASSIDHSLNTEAFFGQGTRLTVV.

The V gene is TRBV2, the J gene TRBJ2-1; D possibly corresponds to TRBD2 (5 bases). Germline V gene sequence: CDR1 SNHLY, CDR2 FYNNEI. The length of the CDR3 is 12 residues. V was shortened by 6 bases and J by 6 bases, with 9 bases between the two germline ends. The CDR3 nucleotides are TGTGCCAGCAGAACTAGGGCCAATGAGCAGTTCTTC. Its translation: CASRTRANEQFF. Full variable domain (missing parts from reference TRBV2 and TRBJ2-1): EPEVTQTPSHQVTQMGQEVILRCVPISNHLYFYWYRQILGQKVEFLVSFYNNEISEKSEIFDDQFSVERPDGSNFTLKIRSTKLEDSAMYFCASRTRANEQFFGPGTRLTVL.

The chain's CDR3 is CASSLPLAAGPDTQYF. In DNA, the CDR3 is TGTGCCAGCAGCCTCCCCCTAGCGGCCGGCCCAGATACGCAGTATTTT. The chain carries TRBV5-6 and TRBJ2-3; TRBD2 matches 7 bases. The CDR3 extends over 16 amino acids. Losses at the gene ends were 4 bases for V and 4 bases for J; bases not matched to a gene: 12. Germline V gene data show CDR1 as SGHDT and CDR2 as YYEEEE.

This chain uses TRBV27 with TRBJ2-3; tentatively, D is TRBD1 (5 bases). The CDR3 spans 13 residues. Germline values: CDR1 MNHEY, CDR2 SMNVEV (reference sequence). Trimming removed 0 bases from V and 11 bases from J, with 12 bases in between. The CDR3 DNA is TGTGCCAGCAGTTTATCGTACAGGTTCGGGCAGTATTTT. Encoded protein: CASSLSYRFGQYF.

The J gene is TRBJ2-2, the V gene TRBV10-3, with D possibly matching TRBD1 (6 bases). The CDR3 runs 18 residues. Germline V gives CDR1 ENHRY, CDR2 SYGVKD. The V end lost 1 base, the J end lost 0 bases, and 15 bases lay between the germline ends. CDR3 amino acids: CAISEYRTGIANTGELFF. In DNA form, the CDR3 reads TGTGCCATCAGTGAGTATAGAACAGGGATCGCGAACACCGGGGAGCTGTTTTTT.